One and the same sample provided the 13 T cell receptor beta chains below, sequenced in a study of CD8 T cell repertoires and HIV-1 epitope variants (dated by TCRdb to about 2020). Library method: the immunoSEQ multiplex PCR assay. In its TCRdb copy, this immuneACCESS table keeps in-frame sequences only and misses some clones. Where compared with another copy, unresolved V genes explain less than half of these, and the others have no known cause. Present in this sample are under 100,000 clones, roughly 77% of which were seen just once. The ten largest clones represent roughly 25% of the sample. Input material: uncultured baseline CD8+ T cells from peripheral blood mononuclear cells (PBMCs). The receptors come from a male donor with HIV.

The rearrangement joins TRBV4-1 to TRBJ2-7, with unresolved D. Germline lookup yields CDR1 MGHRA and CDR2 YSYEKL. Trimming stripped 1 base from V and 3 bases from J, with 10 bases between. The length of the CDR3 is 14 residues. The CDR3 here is CASSQAVELYEQYF. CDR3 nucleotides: TGCGCCAGCAGCCAAGCCGTGGAGCTCTACGAGCAGTACTTC.

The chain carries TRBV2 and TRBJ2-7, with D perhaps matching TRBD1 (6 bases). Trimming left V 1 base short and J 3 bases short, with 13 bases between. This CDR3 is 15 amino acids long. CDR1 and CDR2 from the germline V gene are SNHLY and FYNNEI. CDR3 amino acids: CASSEVVRGDYEQYF. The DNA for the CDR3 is TGTGCCAGCAGTGAAGTTGTCAGGGGTGACTACGAGCAGTACTTC.

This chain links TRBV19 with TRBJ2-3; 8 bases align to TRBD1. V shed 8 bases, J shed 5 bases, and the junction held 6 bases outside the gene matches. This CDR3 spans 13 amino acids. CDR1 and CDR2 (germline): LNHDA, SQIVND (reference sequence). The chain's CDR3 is CASSDRAGDTQYF. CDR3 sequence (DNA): TGTGCCAGTTCGGACAGGGCGGGAGATACGCAGTATTTT.

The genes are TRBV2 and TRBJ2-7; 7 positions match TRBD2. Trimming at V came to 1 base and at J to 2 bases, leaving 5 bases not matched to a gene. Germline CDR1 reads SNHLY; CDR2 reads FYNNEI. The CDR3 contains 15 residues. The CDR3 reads CASSEGAGAAYEQYF. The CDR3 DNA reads TGTGCCAGCAGTGAAGGGGCGGGAGCGGCCTACGAGCAGTACTTC.

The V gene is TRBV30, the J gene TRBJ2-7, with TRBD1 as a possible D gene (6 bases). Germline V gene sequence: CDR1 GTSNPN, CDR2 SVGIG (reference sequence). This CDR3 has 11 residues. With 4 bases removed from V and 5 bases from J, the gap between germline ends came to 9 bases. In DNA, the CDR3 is TGTGCCTGGATGAACAGGGACGAGCAGTACTTC. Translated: CAWMNRDEQYF. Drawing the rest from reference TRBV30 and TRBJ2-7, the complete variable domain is SQTIHQWPATLVQPVGSPLSLECTVEGTSNPNLYWYRQAAGRGLQLLFYSVGIGQISSEVPQNLSASRPQDRQFILSSKKLLLSDSGFYLCAWMNRDEQYFGPGTRLTVT.

As DNA, the CDR3 is TGTGCCATCAGTGGGGCAGGGAAGAACGAGCAGTACTTC. It yields the protein CAISGAGKNEQYF. This chain links TRBV10-3 with TRBJ2-7; D perhaps matches TRBD1 (5 bases). There are 13 residues in the CDR3. Trimming stripped 4 bases from V and 5 bases from J, with 12 bases between. CDR1 is ENHRY, CDR2 SYGVKD, per germline.

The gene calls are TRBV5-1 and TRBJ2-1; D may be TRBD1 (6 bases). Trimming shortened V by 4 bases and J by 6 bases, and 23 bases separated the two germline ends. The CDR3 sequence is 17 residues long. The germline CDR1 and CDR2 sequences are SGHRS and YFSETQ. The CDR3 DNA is TGCGCCAGCAGCGATGCCGACACAGGGATCATTACCAATGAGCAGTTCTTC. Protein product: CASSDADTGIITNEQFF.

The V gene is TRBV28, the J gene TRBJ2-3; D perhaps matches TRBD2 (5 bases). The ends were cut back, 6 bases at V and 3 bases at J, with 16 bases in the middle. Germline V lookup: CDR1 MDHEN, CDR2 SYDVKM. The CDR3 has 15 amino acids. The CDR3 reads CASSEPRGITDTQYF. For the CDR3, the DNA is TGTGCCAGCAGCGAGCCTCGGGGAATAACAGATACGCAGTATTTT.

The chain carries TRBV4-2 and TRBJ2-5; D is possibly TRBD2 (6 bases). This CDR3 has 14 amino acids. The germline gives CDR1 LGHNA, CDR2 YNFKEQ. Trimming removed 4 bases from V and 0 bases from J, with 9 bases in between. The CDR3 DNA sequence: TGTGCCAGCAGCCCAGGCGGGGACCAAGAGACCCAGTACTTC. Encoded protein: CASSPGGDQETQYF.

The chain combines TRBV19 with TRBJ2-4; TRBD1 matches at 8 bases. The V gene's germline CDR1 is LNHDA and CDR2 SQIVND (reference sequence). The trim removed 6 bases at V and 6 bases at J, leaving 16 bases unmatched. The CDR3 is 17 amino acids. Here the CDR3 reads CASSPGTGSRNPNIQYF. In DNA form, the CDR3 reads TGTGCCAGTAGCCCCGGGACAGGTTCAAGAAACCCAAACATTCAGTACTTC.

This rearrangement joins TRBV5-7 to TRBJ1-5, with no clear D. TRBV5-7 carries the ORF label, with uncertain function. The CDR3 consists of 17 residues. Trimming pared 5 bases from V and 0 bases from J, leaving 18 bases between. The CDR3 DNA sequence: TGTGCCAGCAGGGTGAGGGTTCGTCCGGATAGCAATCAGCCCCAGCATTTT. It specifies CASRVRVRPDSNQPQHF.

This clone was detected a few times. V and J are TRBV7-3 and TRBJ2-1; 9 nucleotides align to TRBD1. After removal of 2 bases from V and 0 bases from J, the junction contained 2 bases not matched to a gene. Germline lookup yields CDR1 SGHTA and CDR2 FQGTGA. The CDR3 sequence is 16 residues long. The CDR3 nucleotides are TGTGCCAGCAGCTTAGCGGGACAGGGCTCCTACAATGAGCAGTTCTTC. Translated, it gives CASSLAGQGSYNEQFF.

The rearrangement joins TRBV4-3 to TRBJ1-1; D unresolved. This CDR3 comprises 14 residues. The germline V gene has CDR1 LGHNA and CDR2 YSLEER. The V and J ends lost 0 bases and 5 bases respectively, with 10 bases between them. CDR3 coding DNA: TGCGCCAGCAGCCAAGATTTTGGGAGGACTGAAGCTTTCTTT. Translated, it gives CASSQDFGRTEAFF.